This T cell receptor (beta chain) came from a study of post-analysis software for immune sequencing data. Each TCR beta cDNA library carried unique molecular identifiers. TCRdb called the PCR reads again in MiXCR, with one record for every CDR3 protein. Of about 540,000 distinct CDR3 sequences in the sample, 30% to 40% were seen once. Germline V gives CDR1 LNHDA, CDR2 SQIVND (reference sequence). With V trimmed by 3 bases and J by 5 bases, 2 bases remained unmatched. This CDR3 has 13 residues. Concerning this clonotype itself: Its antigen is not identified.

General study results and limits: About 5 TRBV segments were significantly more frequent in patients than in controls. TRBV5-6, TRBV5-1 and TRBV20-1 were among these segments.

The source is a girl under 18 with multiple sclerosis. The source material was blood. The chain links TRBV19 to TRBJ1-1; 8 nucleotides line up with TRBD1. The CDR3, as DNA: TGTGCCAGTAGTATTTACAGGGGGACTGAAGCTTTCTTT. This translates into CASSIYRGTEAFF.